These 14 T cell receptor beta chains came from one sample sequenced in a study of T cell repertoires in ileal Crohn's disease. The method was immunoSEQ multiplex PCR; TCRdb's version includes in-frame clones alone and lacks a portion of them. The sample records about 13,000 clones, 67% being singletons. Time point in this sample: neoterminal ileum biopsy at postoperative endoscopy, about 6 months after surgery. Material for sequencing was ileal tissue. Receptor source: an adult with Crohn's disease.

This clone was counted between two and nine times. V and J are TRBV7-9 and TRBJ1-2; D gene ambiguous. Trimming took off 5 bases at V and 4 bases at J, with 8 bases between the two ends. Germline CDR1 SEHNR, CDR2 FQNEAQ (reference sequence). This CDR3 region has 12 residues. The chain's CDR3 is CASSPSGYGYTF. The CDR3 DNA follows: TGTGCCAGCAGCCCCTCTGGCTATGGCTACACCTTC.

V and J are TRBV5-1 and TRBJ1-1; D unclear. Trimming cost V 5 bases and J 0 bases, with 11 bases left between them. The CDR3 contains 14 residues. Germline lookup yields CDR1 SGHRS and CDR2 YFSETQ. The CDR3 spells CASSSDGVNTEAFF. For the CDR3, the DNA is TGCGCCAGCAGTTCTGACGGCGTGAACACTGAAGCTTTCTTT.

This clone was detected only once. The chain couples TRBV27 to TRBJ2-2; 7 bases align to TRBD1. Unmatched junction bases numbered 10, after V lost 6 bases and J lost 6 bases. CDR1 MNHEY and CDR2 SMNVEV come from the germline V gene (reference sequence). The CDR3 spans 15 residues. The CDR3 region has the DNA TGTGCCAGCAGCTTCACCGGACAGGACGCCGGGGAGCTGTTTTTT. It is translated as CASSFTGQDAGELFF.

This clone turned up a few times. The chain joins TRBV27 to TRBJ2-7; tentatively, D is TRBD2 (5 bases). The CDR3 contains 16 residues. The germline V and J ends were trimmed by 0 bases and 3 bases, with 15 bases remaining between them. Germline V CDR1 and CDR2: MNHEY, SMNVEV (reference sequence). The DNA of the CDR3 is TGTGCCAGCAGTTTATCTGAGGTCGGGGTAAACTACGAGCAGTACTTC. Protein sequence: CASSLSEVGVNYEQYF.

The CDR3 nucleotides are TGTGCCAGCAGTGAATTGGAAGAGACCCAGTACTTC. Its protein product is CASSELEETQYF. J is TRBJ2-5 and V is TRBV2, with D uncertain. The V end lost 2 bases, the J end lost 3 bases, and 4 bases lay between the germline ends. The CDR3 loop spans 12 amino acids. Per the germline V gene, CDR1 is SNHLY and CDR2 is FYNNEI.

The V and J genes are TRBV5-8 and TRBJ2-7, with 11 bases matching TRBD1. Trimming took 3 bases from V and 5 from J; bases not matched to a gene: 4. CDR3 length equals 14 residues. Germline V gives CDR1 SGHTS, CDR2 YDEGEE. The CDR3 region has the DNA TGTGCCAGCAGCTCCCGGACAGGGGGCCACGAGCAGTACTTC. This codes for CASSSRTGGHEQYF.

This chain connects TRBV19 to TRBJ1-1; TRBD1 matches 7 bases. Losses at the gene ends were 7 bases for V and 4 bases for J; bases not matched to a gene: 15. Germline CDR1 is LNHDA and CDR2 is SQIVND (reference sequence). The CDR3 is 16 residues long. Written as DNA, the CDR3 is TGTGCCAGTACCCAGGAGGGGGAGGGGGCGGGCACTGAAGCTTTCTTT. Residues: CASTQEGEGAGTEAFF.

In the case of this clone: At one boundary the junction diverges from the germline segment, which might be a read error. In the same sample, other DNA sequences code for this CDR3. The V call is TRBV29-1, the J call TRBJ1-2, with TRBD1 matching over 10 bases. CDR3 length: 12 amino acids. Germline loops: CDR1 SQVTM, CDR2 ANQGSEA. The CDR3 DNA is TGCAGCGGTGGACAGGGGGACTATGGCTATACCTTC. Its translation: CSGGQGDYGYTF. Full variable domain (remainder filled in from reference TRBV29-1 and TRBJ1-2): SAVISQKPSRDICQRGTSLTIQCQVDSQVTMMFWYRQQPGQSLTLIATANQGSEATYESGFVIDKFPISRPNLTFSTLTVSNMSPEDSSIYLCSGGQGDYGYTFGSGTRLTVV.

The chain carries TRBV28 and TRBJ1-4, with D unresolved. Trimming pared 3 bases from V and 8 bases from J, leaving 13 bases between. CDR3 length: 14 amino acids. Germline V lookup: CDR1 MDHEN, CDR2 SYDVKM. This chain's CDR3 is CASSFGYSNEKLFF. CDR3 sequence (DNA): TGTGCCAGCAGTTTTGGGTATTCCAACGAAAAACTGTTTTTT. The complete variable domain, with remaining parts taken from reference TRBV28 and TRBJ1-4, reads DVKVTQSSRYLVKRTGEKVFLECVQDMDHENMFWYRQDPGLGLRLIYFSYDVKMKEKGDIPEGYSVSREKKERFSLILESASTNQTSMYLCASSFGYSNEKLFFGSGTQLSVL.

This rearrangement joins TRBV27 to TRBJ1-4, with TRBD1 matching over 7 bases. CDR3 size: 16 residues. J was trimmed by 8 bases and V by 3 bases; bases with no gene match: 12. Germline CDR1 MNHEY, CDR2 SMNVEV (reference sequence). The CDR3 is CASSFLGGTDQEKLFF. CDR3 bases: TGTGCCAGCAGTTTCCTGGGAGGGACAGATCAGGAAAAACTGTTTTTT.

This clone showed up just a few times. The chain combines TRBV7-9 with TRBJ2-5; TRBD2 matches 7 bases. The CDR3 length is 19 residues. Germline V gene sequence: CDR1 SEHNR, CDR2 FQNEAQ (reference sequence). J gave up 5 bases and V 5 bases, and 23 bases lay outside the gene matches. CDR3 nucleotide sequence: TGTGCCAGCAGCATCCGGCTCCGGGACTACGTTTCCTTGTGGGAGACCCAGTACTTC. This codes for CASSIRLRDYVSLWETQYF.

The chain has TRBV19 and TRBJ2-3; D is unclear. CDR1 and CDR2 (germline): LNHDA, SQIVND (reference sequence). The CDR3 extends over 16 amino acids. The V gene lost 6 bases and the J gene lost 2 bases, with 18 bases spanning the gap. In DNA form, the CDR3 reads TGTGCCAGTAGCCAACTCCCTAGGGTACCCACAGATACGCAGTATTTT. Its translation is CASSQLPRVPTDTQYF.

This clone was seen a handful of times. The chain carries TRBV6-6 and TRBJ2-2, with TRBD1 matching over 7 bases. This CDR3 has 16 residues. Trimming at V came to 4 bases and at J to 0 bases, leaving 5 bases not matched to a gene. From germline, CDR1 is MNHNY and CDR2 SVGAGI (reference sequence). The CDR3 DNA reads as TGTGCCAGCAGTTTCCGACAGGGAACGAACACCGGGGAGCTGTTTTTT. This sequence encodes CASSFRQGTNTGELFF.

Of note for this clone: The sample carries other DNA sequences with the same CDR3. The chain uses TRBV11-2 and TRBJ2-7; D possibly uses TRBD1 or TRBD2 (5 bases each). The CDR3 is 14 residues long. Trimming stripped 5 bases from V and 0 bases from J, with 11 bases between. In germline, CDR1 is SGHAT, CDR2 FQNNGV. CDR3 coding DNA: TGTGCCAGCAGCGACGGGACCGCCTCCTACGAGCAGTACTTC. Amino acid sequence: CASSDGTASYEQYF.